This T cell receptor (beta chain) originates from a study of CXCR3-negative and CXCR3-positive naive CD8 T cells. Turning to the study itself: The libraries yielded 110 million to 150 million TRB reads, about 1.5 +/- 0.3 million each. Notes on the study in general: Whereas both naive subsets had comparably high diversity, memory CD8+ cells had much lower diversity. More hydrophobic TRB CDR3s occurred in CXCR3-positive than in CXCR3-negative naive cells.

Concerning this clonotype: Antigen: not known.

It was by 5' RACE with UMI labels that the TRB cDNA libraries were prepared. TCRdb reanalyzed the 5' RACE reads and collapses them to one entry per CDR3 protein, without DNA. This repertoire includes around 60,000 distinct CDR3 sequences. This CDR3 is built from 15 residues. Germline values: CDR1 MDHEN, CDR2 SYDVKM. V gene TRBV28 combines with J gene TRBJ2-7. The sequenced sample was naive CXCR3+ CD8+ T cells from blood. Regarding subset: CD45RO-CCR7+CD27+CD95- naive CD8+ T cells expressing CXCR3 (TNR3+). This clonotype originated in a human donor in good health. Some clones in this sample may be carry-over from other donors' samples. The CDR3 sequence is CASSSIIPLEDEQYF.